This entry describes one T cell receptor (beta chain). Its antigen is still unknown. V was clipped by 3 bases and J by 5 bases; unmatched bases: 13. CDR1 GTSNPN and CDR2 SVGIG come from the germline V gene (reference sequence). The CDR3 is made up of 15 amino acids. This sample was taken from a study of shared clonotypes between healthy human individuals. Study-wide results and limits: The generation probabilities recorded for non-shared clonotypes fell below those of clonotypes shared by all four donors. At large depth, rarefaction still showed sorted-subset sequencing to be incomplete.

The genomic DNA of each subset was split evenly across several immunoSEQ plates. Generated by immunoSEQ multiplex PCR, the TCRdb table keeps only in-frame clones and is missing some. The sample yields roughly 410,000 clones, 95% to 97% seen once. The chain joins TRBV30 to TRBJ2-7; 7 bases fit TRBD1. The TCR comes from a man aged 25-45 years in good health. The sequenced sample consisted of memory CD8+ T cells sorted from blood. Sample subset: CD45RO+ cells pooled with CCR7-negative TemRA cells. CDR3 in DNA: TGTGCCTGGAGCCTAGGGCCCGACAGGGCCCACGAGCAGTACTTC. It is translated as CAWSLGPDRAHEQYF.